A selection of T cell receptor beta chains follows, all from one sample in a study of T cell changes during pregnancy in multiple sclerosis. The table came from immunoSEQ multiplex PCR; TCRdb's copy has only in-frame clones and leaves some out. This sample carries 40,000 to 60,000 clones, roughly 88% of them seen once, and the ten largest clones take roughly 1.5%. The specimen was peripheral blood, collected in the first trimester of pregnancy. These receptors were taken from a female donor in good health, enrolled as a control in a pregnancy study. Each CDR3 is given with its conserved first and last residue. The D gene is left open where the match is weak. The size of a clone is reported for some rows only, either as once, few or many, or as a class for expanded clones.

clone_size: -; v_call: TRBV7-9; j_call: TRBJ2-7; d_call: TRBD2; cdr3_aa: CASSSLAGETYEQYF; cdr3_nt: TGTGCCAGCAGCTCCTTAGCGGGGGAGACCTACGAGCAGTACTTC
clone_size: -; v_call: TRBV11-2; j_call: TRBJ2-3; d_call: TRBD1; cdr3_aa: CASSLGTGGPDTQYF; cdr3_nt: TGTGCCAGCAGCCTTGGGACAGGGGGCCCAGATACGCAGTATTTT
clone_size: -; v_call: TRBV1; j_call: TRBJ2-1; d_call: -; cdr3_aa: CTSSQNKTSGDYNEQFF; cdr3_nt: TGCACCAGCAGCCAGAATAAGACTAGCGGGGACTACAATGAGCAGTTCTTC
clone_size: -; v_call: TRBV5-1; j_call: TRBJ2-5; d_call: -; cdr3_aa: CASSLVGAQETQYF; cdr3_nt: TGCGCCAGCAGCTTGGTGGGGGCACAAGAGACCCAGTACTTC
clone_size: -; v_call: TRBV6-6; j_call: TRBJ1-2; d_call: -; cdr3_aa: CASSATGNYGYTF; cdr3_nt: TGTGCCAGCAGCGCGACAGGAAACTATGGCTACACCTTC
clone_size: -; v_call: TRBV30; j_call: TRBJ2-1; d_call: -; cdr3_aa: CAWSPREDEQFF; cdr3_nt: TGTGCCTGGAGTCCGAGGGAGGATGAGCAGTTCTTC
clone_size: -; v_call: TRBV29-1; j_call: TRBJ2-3; d_call: TRBD2; cdr3_aa: CSVNPEREGRDTQYF; cdr3_nt: TGCAGCGTTAACCCTGAGCGGGAGGGCCGGGATACGCAGTATTTT
clone_size: -; v_call: TRBV30; j_call: TRBJ2-3; d_call: TRBD2; cdr3_aa: CAWSVGAGGSKSTDTQYF; cdr3_nt: TGTGCCTGGAGTGTCGGAGCGGGAGGGTCGAAAAGCACAGATACGCAGTATTTT
clone_size: -; v_call: TRBV18; j_call: TRBJ2-1; d_call: TRBD2; cdr3_aa: CASSRTSGSYNEQFF; cdr3_nt: TGTGCCAGCTCACGCACTAGCGGGTCCTACAATGAGCAGTTCTTC
clone_size: -; v_call: TRBV9; j_call: TRBJ1-2; d_call: -; cdr3_aa: CASQNDYGYTF; cdr3_nt: TGTGCCAGCCAAAATGACTATGGCTACACCTTC
clone_size: -; v_call: TRBV10-2; j_call: TRBJ2-7; d_call: -; cdr3_aa: CASAVAAAEQYF; cdr3_nt: TGCGCCAGCGCGGTAGCGGCCGCCGAGCAGTACTTC
clone_size: -; v_call: TRBV7-3; j_call: TRBJ2-5; d_call: TRBD2; cdr3_aa: CASSLASGSGETQYF; cdr3_nt: TGTGCCAGCAGCTTAGCTAGCGGGAGTGGAGAGACCCAGTACTTC
clone_size: -; v_call: TRBV19; j_call: TRBJ2-1; d_call: TRBD2; cdr3_aa: CASSKGIAGYNEQFF; cdr3_nt: TGTGCCAGTAGTAAGGGAATAGCGGGGTACAATGAGCAGTTCTTC
clone_size: once; v_call: TRBV28; j_call: TRBJ1-5; d_call: TRBD1; cdr3_aa: CASSSPQTGWGQPQHF; cdr3_nt: TGTGCCAGCAGTTCACCTCAGACAGGGTGGGGTCAGCCCCAGCATTTT
clone_size: -; v_call: TRBV9; j_call: TRBJ2-1; d_call: -; cdr3_aa: CASSVGALSYEQFF; cdr3_nt: TGTGCCAGCAGCGTAGGTGCCTTAAGCTATGAGCAGTTCTTC
clone_size: -; v_call: TRBV10-3; j_call: TRBJ1-1; d_call: TRBD1; cdr3_aa: CAINRKQGATEAFF; cdr3_nt: TGTGCCATCAACAGAAAACAGGGGGCAACTGAAGCTTTCTTT
clone_size: -; v_call: TRBV28; j_call: TRBJ2-2; d_call: TRBD2; cdr3_aa: CASLTPGLPNTGELFF; cdr3_nt: TGTGCCAGCCTAACGCCGGGACTACCGAACACCGGGGAGCTGTTTTTT
clone_size: -; v_call: TRBV28; j_call: TRBJ2-5; d_call: -; cdr3_aa: CASSFWGAGETQYF; cdr3_nt: TGTGCCAGCAGTTTCTGGGGCGCAGGAGAGACCCAGTACTTC
clone_size: -; v_call: TRBV14; j_call: TRBJ1-4; d_call: TRBD1; cdr3_aa: CASSQKGGPGEKLFF; cdr3_nt: TGTGCCAGCAGCCAAAAAGGGGGCCCGGGAGAAAAACTGTTTTTT
clone_size: -; v_call: TRBV2; j_call: TRBJ2-5; d_call: -; cdr3_aa: CASSVRVQETQYF; cdr3_nt: TGTGCCAGCAGTGTCCGGGTCCAAGAGACCCAGTACTTC
clone_size: -; v_call: TRBV29-1; j_call: TRBJ1-1; d_call: -; cdr3_aa: CSVTQENTEAFF; cdr3_nt: TGCAGCGTAACACAGGAGAACACTGAAGCTTTCTTT
clone_size: once; v_call: TRBV10-2; j_call: TRBJ2-1; d_call: -; cdr3_aa: CASSDRDEQFF; cdr3_nt: TGCGCCAGCAGTGACCGGGATGAGCAGTTCTTC
clone_size: -; v_call: TRBV27; j_call: TRBJ1-2; d_call: TRBD1; cdr3_aa: CASSSRQGYGYTF; cdr3_nt: TGTGCCAGCAGTTCGCGACAGGGGTATGGCTACACCTTC
clone_size: -; v_call: TRBV20-1; j_call: TRBJ2-5; d_call: -; cdr3_aa: CSALGETQYF; cdr3_nt: TGCAGTGCCCTCGGGGAGACCCAGTACTTC
clone_size: few; v_call: TRBV5-5; j_call: TRBJ1-1; d_call: -; cdr3_aa: CASSLWLEVNTEAFF; cdr3_nt: TGTGCCAGCAGCTTGTGGCTGGAGGTGAACACTGAAGCTTTCTTT
clone_size: -; v_call: TRBV4-3; j_call: TRBJ1-1; d_call: TRBD1; cdr3_aa: CASSSQDRVTEAFF; cdr3_nt: TGCGCCAGCAGCTCACAAGACAGGGTGACTGAAGCTTTCTTT
clone_size: -; v_call: TRBV11-2; j_call: TRBJ1-6; d_call: TRBD1; cdr3_aa: CASSLEGTVNSPLHF; cdr3_nt: TGTGCCAGCAGCTTAGAGGGGACAGTTAATTCACCCCTCCACTTT
clone_size: once; v_call: TRBV10-2; j_call: TRBJ1-2; d_call: TRBD1; cdr3_aa: CASGERDRENGYTF; cdr3_nt: TGCGCCAGCGGGGAAAGAGACAGGGAAAATGGCTACACCTTC